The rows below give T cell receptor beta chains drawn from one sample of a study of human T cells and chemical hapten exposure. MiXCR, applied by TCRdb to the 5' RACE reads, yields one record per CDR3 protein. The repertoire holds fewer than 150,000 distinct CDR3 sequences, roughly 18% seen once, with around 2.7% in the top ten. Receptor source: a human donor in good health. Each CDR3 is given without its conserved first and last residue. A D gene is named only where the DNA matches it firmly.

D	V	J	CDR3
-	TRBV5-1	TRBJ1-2	ASSEEGPYGYT
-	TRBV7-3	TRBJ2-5	ASSLLRGGPQY
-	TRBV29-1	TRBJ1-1	SVGRGGVNTEAF
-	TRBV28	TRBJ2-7	ASSPVRPYEQY
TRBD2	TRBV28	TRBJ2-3	ASSFGGSRDTQY
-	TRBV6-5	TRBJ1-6	ASSYSKGRQNSPLH
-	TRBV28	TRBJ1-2	ASSFRSGGYT
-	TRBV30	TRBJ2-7	AWTSSYEQY
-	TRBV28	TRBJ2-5	ASIAIGWTGQETQY
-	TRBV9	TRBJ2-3	ASSVGGAEGTDTQY
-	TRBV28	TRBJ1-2	ASTLTADYGYT
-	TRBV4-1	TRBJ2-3	ASSQGGSTDTQY
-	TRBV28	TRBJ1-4	ASRPLIRDSGRAENCF
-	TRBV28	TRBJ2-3	ASSYGGPHPGDTQY
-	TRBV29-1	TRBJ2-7	SVAGPGERSEQY
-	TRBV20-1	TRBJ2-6	SAKILKGGSGANVLT
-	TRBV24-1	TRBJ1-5	ATSQGTNQPQH
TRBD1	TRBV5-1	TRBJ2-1	ASSFDRARSNEQF
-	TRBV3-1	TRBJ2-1	ASSQEGPLVDEQF
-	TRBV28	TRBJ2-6	ASSLWGLSGANVLT
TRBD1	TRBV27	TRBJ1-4	ASSSPSLDRGEKLF
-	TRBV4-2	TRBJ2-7	ASSQEKHPTYEQY
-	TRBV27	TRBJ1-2	ASSLSVGVLANYGYT
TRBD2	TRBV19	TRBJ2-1	ASSILHSQREGLYEQF
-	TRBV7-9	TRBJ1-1	ASLGGTGTEAF
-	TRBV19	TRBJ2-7	ASSIAAPYEQY
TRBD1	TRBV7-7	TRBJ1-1	ASIPFRDSGLAF
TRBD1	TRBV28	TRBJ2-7	ASSTGTASSYEQY
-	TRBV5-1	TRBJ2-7	ASSRGGQVLGEQY
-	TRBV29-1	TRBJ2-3	SLQRPLTDTQY
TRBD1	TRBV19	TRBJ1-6	ASKGQSNSPLH
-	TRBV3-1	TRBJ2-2	ASSLSQELF
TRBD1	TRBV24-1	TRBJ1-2	ATSDAQGAYYGYT
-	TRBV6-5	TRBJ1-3	ASSYRRTGISGNTIY
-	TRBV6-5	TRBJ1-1	ATLKDRSMNTEAF
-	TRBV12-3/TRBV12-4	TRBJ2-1	ASSPFRLYNEQF
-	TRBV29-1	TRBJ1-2	SVDPTDYGYT
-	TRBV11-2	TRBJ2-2	ASSLAFSGELF
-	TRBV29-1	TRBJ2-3	SVGADGSDTQY
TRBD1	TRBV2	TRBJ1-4	ASDGQGYEKLF